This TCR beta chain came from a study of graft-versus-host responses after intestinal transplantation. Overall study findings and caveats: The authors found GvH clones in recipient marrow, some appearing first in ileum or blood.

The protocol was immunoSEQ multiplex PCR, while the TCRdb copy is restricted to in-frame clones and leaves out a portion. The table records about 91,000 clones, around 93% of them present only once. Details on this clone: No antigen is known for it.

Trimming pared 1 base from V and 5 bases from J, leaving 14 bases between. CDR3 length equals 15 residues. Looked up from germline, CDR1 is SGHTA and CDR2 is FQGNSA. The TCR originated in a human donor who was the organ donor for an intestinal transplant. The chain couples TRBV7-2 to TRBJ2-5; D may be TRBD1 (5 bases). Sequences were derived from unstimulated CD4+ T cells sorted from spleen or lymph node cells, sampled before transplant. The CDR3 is CASSLVPGHWETQYF. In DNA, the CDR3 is TGTGCCAGCAGCTTAGTCCCCGGACATTGGGAGACCCAGTACTTC.